The entry below gives a single TCR beta chain sequence along with its context. Its binding antigen is unknown. No much larger clonotype is one base removed from it; base qualities were not supplied. The record originates from a study of blood T cell repertoires in COVID-19 (dated by TCRdb to 2019 to 2021). Concerning the study at large: Collaborator samples came from the United States, Italy and Spain and covered acute and convalescent phases of COVID-19. Where available, HLA class I and class II types were obtained from metadata supplied by the sample provider rather than from assay-based typing. The repertoires were released in a freely available public database meant as a resource for research on the immune response to SARS-CoV-2. The samples were drawn from two sources: the first 160 participants of the ongoing ImmuneRACE study, and 1,254 subjects contributed by 6 global collaborators. A de-identified subject ID, COVID-19 status, age in years and sex were almost always included in the sample metadata. Deeply sampled blood TCRbeta repertoires from subjects exposed to, actively infected with, or recovered from COVID-19 were included in the dataset. The prospective study material was composed of cDNA or gDNA derived from T cells, B-cell-depleted T cells, or PBMCs. General findings and caveats noted by the study authors: The quantity of clinical and demographic metadata differed by source and by participant and was supplied without curation.

The immunoSEQ Assay, a bias-controlled multiplex PCR, was used to amplify TCRbeta CDR3 regions from genomic DNA. The authors' pipeline ran thus. Nucleated cell counts per sample were estimated from amplification of reference gene primers within the assay. Sequence reads were collapsed and filtered to measure the absolute abundance of every unique TCRbeta CDR3 rearrangement. For each sample, productive Simpson clonality was calculated as the square root of Simpson's diversity index over productive rearrangements. As stored in TCRdb, this immuneACCESS dataset retains in-frame rearrangements with V and J assigned. A fraction of the clones does not appear; measured against another copy, unresolved V genes explain less than half of the discrepancy, and the remainder lacks a known reason. That table furnishes V, J and clone size, whereas the DNA furnished D and trimming. Counted in this sample were about 100,000 clones; 80% to 95% of them appeared once. The biggest ten clones account for under 7.5% of the sample.

Each collaborating institution followed its own protocols to collect whole blood in K2EDTA tubes. For TCRbeta analysis, collaborators shipped samples in one of three forms: frozen whole blood, isolated PBMCs, or DNA extracted from either of those sample types. For CDR1 and CDR2, the germline V gene (reference sequence) lists MNHEY and SMNVEV. The CDR3 runs 15 amino acids, cysteine and phenylalanine included. The retained sequence is limited to the CDR3, 45 bases, with the frame set at the first base. Compared with germline, V lacks 5 bases and J lacks 6 bases; bases without a gene match: 12. The V and J segments used are TRBV27 and TRBJ1-2; TRBD1 lines up with 7 middle nucleotides. This TCR came from a man between 65 and 85 years old with acute or convalescent COVID-19. The sequencing sample was made of peripheral blood. CDR3 region: CASSPATGYVDGYTF. DNA sequence: TGTGCCAGCAGTCCCGCGACAGGGTACGTGGATGGCTACACCTTC.